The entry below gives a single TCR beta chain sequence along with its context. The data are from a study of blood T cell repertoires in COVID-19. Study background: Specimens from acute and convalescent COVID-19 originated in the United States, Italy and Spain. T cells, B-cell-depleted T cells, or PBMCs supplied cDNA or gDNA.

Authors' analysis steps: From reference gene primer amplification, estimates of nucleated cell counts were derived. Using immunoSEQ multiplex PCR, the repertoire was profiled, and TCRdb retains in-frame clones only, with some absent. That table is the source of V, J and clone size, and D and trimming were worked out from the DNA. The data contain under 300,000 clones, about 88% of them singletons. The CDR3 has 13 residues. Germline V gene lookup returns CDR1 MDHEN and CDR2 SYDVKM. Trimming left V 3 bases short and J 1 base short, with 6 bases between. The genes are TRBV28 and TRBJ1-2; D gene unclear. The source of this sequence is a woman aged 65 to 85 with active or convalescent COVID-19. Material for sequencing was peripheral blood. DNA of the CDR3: TGTGCCAGCAGTTTTGTTAGTAACTATGGCTACACCTTC. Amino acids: CASSFVSNYGYTF.